These 18 T cell receptor beta chains originate from one sample sequenced in a study of blood T cells in healthy people across ages. A second PCR, run for about 7 to 11 cycles, used a sample-barcoded 5' primer plus a J-beta primer mix. TCRdb used MiXCR to reprocess the 5' RACE reads, holding one entry per CDR3 protein. The sample lists about 1.6 million distinct CDR3 sequences; about 35% were seen once. The sample consisted of blood. The receptors here all came from a woman aged 25 to 39 in good health.

This clonotype was detected a few times. J is TRBJ2-7 and V is TRBV3-1, with a possible D match to TRBD2 (5 bases). Between the trimmed V and J ends, which lost 1 base and 1 base, there was a span of 8 bases. The V gene's germline CDR1 is LGHDT and CDR2 YNNKEL (reference sequence). This CDR3 spans 14 amino acids. This CDR3 reads CASSQGLTSYEQYF. The CDR3 nucleotides read TGTGCCAGCAGCCAAGGACTAACGTCCTACGAGCAGTACTTC.

The V and J genes are TRBV7-2 and TRBJ2-1, with 8 bases matching TRBD1. CDR3 length equals 16 residues. V was pared by 1 base and J by 3 bases, with 5 bases of the junction left unmatched. Looked up from germline, CDR1 is SGHTA and CDR2 is FQGNSA. Here the CDR3 DNA reads TGTGCCAGCAGCTTAGTGGCTACAGGGGGCTACAATGAGCAGTTCTTC. Translation: CASSLVATGGYNEQFF.

The chain joins TRBV6-5 to TRBJ2-5; D not resolved. This CDR3 is 12 amino acids long. V was cut by 6 bases and J by 7 bases, with 12 bases left in between. Germline CDR1 MNHEY, CDR2 SVGAGI. The CDR3 DNA follows: TGTGCCAGCAGCCGGGCCGATGGGACCCAGTACTTC. Amino acids: CASSRADGTQYF.

This clonotype was seen many times. J is TRBJ2-1 and V is TRBV10-3, with TRBD1 identical over 8 bases. The CDR3 is made up of 15 amino acids. CDR1 and CDR2 (germline): ENHRY, SYGVKD. The junction had 7 bases not matched to a gene; V was cut back by 4 bases and J by 5 bases. The CDR3 here is CAISVSGGADNEQFF. In nucleotides, the CDR3 is TGTGCCATCAGTGTATCAGGGGGCGCGGACAATGAGCAGTTCTTC.

With regard to this clonotype: At one boundary the junction diverges from the germline segment, which might be a read error. J is TRBJ1-5 and V is TRBV12-3 or TRBV12-4, with D unresolved. This CDR3 has 13 residues. The CDR3: CAGSFGLNQPQHF. The DNA of the CDR3 is TGTGCCGGCAGTTTCGGGTTGAATCAGCCCCAGCATTTT.

This clonotype showed up just a few times. The gene calls are TRBV10-3 and TRBJ2-3; D is perhaps TRBD2 (6 bases). CDR1 is ENHRY, CDR2 SYGVKD, per germline. This CDR3 has 15 residues. V was clipped by 8 bases and J by 3 bases, with 18 bases between them. CDR3 in amino acids: CAIRQEWRETDTQYF. Written as DNA, the CDR3 is TGTGCCATCCGGCAGGAGTGGAGGGAAACAGATACGCAGTATTTT.

This chain connects TRBV9 to TRBJ2-5, with D possibly TRBD2 on 6 matching bases. Trimming left V 2 bases short and J 5 bases short, with 13 bases between. The CDR3 has 14 residues. Germline V gene lookup returns CDR1 SGDLS and CDR2 YYNGEE. CDR3 bases: TGTGCCAGCAGCGTCGGACTATTTGGTGAGACCCAGTACTTC. Translation: CASSVGLFGETQYF.

The chain carries TRBV6-1 and TRBJ1-2; 7 bases are a match to TRBD1. In germline, CDR1 is MNHNS, CDR2 SASEGT. This CDR3 spans 14 amino acids. Losses at the gene ends were 1 base for V and 4 bases for J; bases not matched to a gene: 3. CDR3 loop: CASSEGGTVYGYTF. The CDR3 nucleotides read TGTGCCAGCAGTGAAGGCGGGACAGTCTATGGCTACACCTTC.

This clonotype was counted at least ten times. This CDR3 reads CSDLHRGETQYF. CDR3 sequence (DNA): TGCAGTGATTTACATCGAGGGGAGACCCAGTACTTC. The J gene is TRBJ2-5, the V gene TRBV20-1; the D gene is possibly TRBD2 (5 bases). The CDR3 extends over 12 amino acids. Deletions cut 7 bases from V and 5 bases from J, with 14 bases between. CDR1 and CDR2 (germline): DFQATT, SNEGSKA (reference sequence).

The chain joins TRBV12-3 or TRBV12-4 to TRBJ2-1; TRBD1 matches at 9 bases. The J segment lost 9 bases and the V segment lost 7 bases, leaving 13 bases of the junction unmatched. The CDR3 consists of 15 residues. CDR3 bases: TGTGCCAGCAATTGGGGACAGGGAGGTGGCAGTGAGCAGTTCTTC. It specifies CASNWGQGGGSEQFF.

This clonotype was seen more than once but under ten times. The chain carries TRBV7-9 and TRBJ2-5; D perhaps matches TRBD1 (6 bases). CDR1 is SEHNR and CDR2 is FQNEAQ in the germline V gene (reference sequence). Trimming shortened V by 6 bases and J by 1 base, and 15 bases separated the two germline ends. This CDR3 is 15 amino acids long. As DNA, the CDR3 is TGTGCCAGCAGACGATCAGGGGTCTCCCAAGAGACCCAGTACTTC. Translated, it gives CASRRSGVSQETQYF. Looking up the rest from reference TRBV7-9 and TRBJ2-5 gives the full variable domain: DTGVSQNPRHKITKRGQNVTFRCDPISEHNRLYWYRQTLGQGPEFLTYFQNEAQLEKSRLLSDRFSAERPKGSFSTLEIQRTEQGDSAMYLCASRRSGVSQETQYFGPGTRLLVL.

This clonotype was detected only a few times. The gene calls are TRBV9 and TRBJ2-7, with D tentatively TRBD1 (6 bases). V lost 0 bases and J 1 base, leaving 11 bases between the germline ends. CDR1 and CDR2 (germline): SGDLS, YYNGEE. The CDR3 is made up of 15 amino acids. CDR3 DNA sequence: TGTGCCAGCAGCGTAGAGGCAGGGGTTTCCTACGAGCAGTACTTC. Its translation is CASSVEAGVSYEQYF.

This clonotype was counted only a few times. The chain joins TRBV9 to TRBJ2-7, with 12 nucleotides matching TRBD2. Germline V lookup: CDR1 SGDLS, CDR2 YYNGEE. Losses at the gene ends were 4 bases for V and 0 bases for J; bases not matched to a gene: 5. The CDR3 runs to 16 residues. The CDR3 loop reads CASSPTSGRSSYEQYF. The CDR3 coding sequence is TGTGCCAGCAGCCCTACTAGCGGGAGGAGCTCCTACGAGCAGTACTTC. Using reference TRBV9 and TRBJ2-7 for the parts outside the CDR3, the full variable domain is DSGVTQTPKHLITATGQRVTLRCSPRSGDLSVYWYQQSLDQGLQFLIQYYNGEERAKGNILERFSAQQFPDLHSELNLSSLELGDSALYFCASSPTSGRSSYEQYFGPGTRLTVT.

The chain combines TRBV4-1 with TRBJ1-1, with TRBD1 identical over 7 bases. The junction had 7 bases not matched to a gene; V was cut back by 0 bases and J by 0 bases. This CDR3 is 17 amino acids long. In germline, CDR1 is MGHRA, CDR2 YSYEKL. The CDR3 spells CASSQEANRGLNTEAFF. The CDR3 DNA is TGCGCCAGCAGCCAAGAAGCCAACAGGGGTCTGAACACTGAAGCTTTCTTT.

V and J are TRBV20-1 and TRBJ2-6; D is unresolved. The germline gives CDR1 DFQATT, CDR2 SNEGSKA (reference sequence). Trimming stripped 3 bases from V and 0 bases from J, with 6 bases between. CDR3 length: 14 residues. Here the CDR3 DNA reads TGCAGTGCTAGTAGATACTCTGGGGCCAACGTCCTGACTTTC. Its protein product is CSASRYSGANVLTF.

This clonotype was observed a handful of times. V and J are TRBV5-1 and TRBJ2-3; 7 nucleotides align to TRBD2. Germline trimming cut 6 bases from V and 0 bases from J; bases unmatched to any gene: 4. CDR1 and CDR2 (germline): SGHRS, YFSETQ. The CDR3 has 14 residues. The CDR3 region has the DNA TGCGCCAGCAAAGCGGGGCTGAGCACAGATACGCAGTATTTT. Translation gives CASKAGLSTDTQYF.

This clonotype was detected a few times. The V and J genes are TRBV18 and TRBJ2-7; TRBD1 is a possible D gene (6 bases). The V and J ends lost 2 bases and 5 bases respectively, with 10 bases between them. Looked up from germline, CDR1 is KGHSH and CDR2 is LQKENI. This CDR3 contains 13 residues. CDR3 protein: CASSPIHRDEQYF. CDR3 DNA sequence: TGTGCCAGCTCACCAATTCACAGGGACGAGCAGTACTTC.

This chain links TRBV21-1 with TRBJ2-5; no DNA check was done on the table's D call, TRBD2. TRBV21-1 counts as a pseudogene. The CDR3 covers 16 residues. Here the CDR3 reads CASSKKGRTSGETQYF. The CDR3 DNA follows: TGTGCCAGCAGCAAAAAAGGTCGGACTAGCGGAGAGACCCAGTACTTC.